This T cell receptor beta chain appears in the sequencing data of a study of technical replicates of blood from a few donors (TCRdb year 2017). Worth noting for this clone: The antigen this receptor binds is unknown. Base qualities are not at hand, and no much larger clone is one base apart.

The germline V gene sets CDR1 to SGDLS and CDR2 to YYNGEE. The V and J ends are trimmed by 0 bases and 4 bases, leaving 13 bases between them. The CDR3 runs 15 residues from the cysteine to the phenylalanine. Only the CDR3 region is kept as DNA, spanning 45 bases read in frame from base 1. Receptor libraries were prepared by the immunoSEQ multiplex PCR assay. TCRdb took over this immuneACCESS table, retaining in-frame rearrangements with V and J assigned. Such tables are incomplete; in checked studies, under half of the missing clones stem from an unresolved V gene, and the remainder is unexplained. This sample comprises 65,000 to 90,000 clones, around 90% of them detected only once. The leading ten clones occupy around 0.24% of the sample.

The sequence joins TRBV9 to TRBJ1-2, with no confidently assigned D gene. This receptor was taken from a human donor in good health. Sequencing input: T cells isolated from PBMCs. The bases are TGTGCCAGCAGCGTAGCGGCAGTGGGAGGCTATGGCTACACCTTC. It is translated as CASSVAAVGGYGYTF.